These 21 T cell receptor beta chains were sequenced from one sample in a study of cytomegalovirus exposure and HLA in healthy donors. The PCR used 60 Vbeta and 13 Jbeta primers. Some clones are missing from TCRdb's copy, which holds only in-frame ones; the method was immunoSEQ multiplex PCR. The top ten clones hold 1.5% to 2.5% of a sample with about 140,000 clones, about 80% of them seen once. Sequenced: PBMCs. The receptor set was obtained from a woman aged 40-49 years in good health and CMV-seronegative.

The rearrangement uses TRBV10-3 and TRBJ1-3, with TRBD1 matching over 8 bases. V was pared by 8 bases and J by 3 bases, with 18 bases of the junction left unmatched. This CDR3 has 18 amino acids. Per the germline V gene, CDR1 is ENHRY and CDR2 is SYGVKD. Here the CDR3 DNA reads TGTGCCATCGGGGGTAATTTTTTGGACAGGGTTAGTGGAAACACCATATATTTT. This sequence encodes CAIGGNFLDRVSGNTIYF.

The chain links TRBV5-4 to TRBJ2-1, with 9 bases identical to TRBD2. Per germline, CDR1 SGHNT and CDR2 YYREEE (reference sequence). The CDR3 has 16 residues. Unmatched junction bases numbered 7, after V lost 4 bases and J lost 2 bases. CDR3 sequence reads: CASSPVLAGAYNEQFF. CDR3 bases: TGTGCCAGCAGCCCGGTACTAGCGGGTGCCTACAATGAGCAGTTCTTC.

This clone was observed a few times. V is TRBV2 and J is TRBJ1-2, with 10 bases identical to TRBD1. CDR1 is SNHLY, CDR2 FYNNEI, per germline. Unmatched junction bases numbered 8, after V lost 3 bases and J lost 1 base. CDR3 length: 17 residues. This CDR3 reads CASSEGQGSRLNYGYTF. CDR3 nucleotides: TGTGCCAGCAGTGAGGGACAGGGGAGCCGACTTAACTATGGCTACACCTTC.

V is TRBV5-6 and J is TRBJ1-1, with 7 bases lining up with TRBD1. The CDR3 has 14 residues. V gave up 4 bases and J gave up 3 bases; unmatched junction bases: 6. Germline CDR1 reads SGHDT; CDR2 reads YYEEEE. The CDR3 DNA reads TGTGCCAGCAGCCTGACAGGGTACTACACTGAAGCTTTCTTT. The encoded protein is CASSLTGYYTEAFF.

The chain links TRBV4-3 to TRBJ2-1, with D possibly being TRBD1 (6 bases). Trimming cost V 4 bases and J 0 bases, with 22 bases left between them. The CDR3 totals 19 residues. Germline V CDR1 and CDR2: LGHNA, YSLEER. CDR3 residues: CASSLSGVGVGGSYNEQFF. CDR3 nucleotides: TGCGCCAGCAGCCTCTCGGGCGTAGGGGTAGGGGGCTCCTACAATGAGCAGTTCTTC.

The J gene is TRBJ2-7, the V gene TRBV7-9, with 7 bases aligning to TRBD1. The CDR3 totals 14 residues. V was pared by 5 bases and J by 2 bases, with 6 bases of the junction left unmatched. Germline CDR1 reads SEHNR; CDR2 reads FQNEAQ (reference sequence). The CDR3 DNA is TGTGCCAGCAGCCTACGGGACAGCGCCTACGAGCAGTACTTC. It codes for CASSLRDSAYEQYF.

This chain uses TRBV19 with TRBJ2-5; maybe TRBD2 (5 bases). The CDR3 has 11 residues. Looked up from germline, CDR1 is LNHDA and CDR2 is SQIVND (reference sequence). Between the trimmed V and J ends, which lost 6 bases and 7 bases, there was a span of 9 bases. This CDR3 reads CASSQGGTQYF. Here the CDR3 DNA reads TGTGCCAGTAGCCAAGGAGGGACCCAGTACTTC.

The CDR3 nucleotides read TGTGCCAGCAATCGGGAGTGGCCCTACGAGCAGTACTTC. Its protein product is CASNREWPYEQYF. The J gene is TRBJ2-7, the V gene TRBV6-1; D is possibly TRBD2 (6 bases). The V gene lost 7 bases and the J gene lost 2 bases, with 12 bases spanning the gap. The CDR3 has 13 amino acids. Per germline, CDR1 MNHNS and CDR2 SASEGT.

The chain carries TRBV7-9 and TRBJ2-7, with 7 nucleotides matching TRBD1. The CDR3 has 17 residues. CDR1 and CDR2 from the germline V gene are SEHNR and FQNEAQ (reference sequence). With V trimmed by 5 bases and J by 3 bases, 16 bases remained unmatched. The chain's CDR3 is CASSPIGQESRDYEQYF. In nucleotides, the CDR3 is TGTGCCAGCAGCCCGATTGGACAGGAATCGAGGGACTACGAGCAGTACTTC.

This chain joins TRBV18 and TRBJ2-5, with D tentatively TRBD1 (5 bases). CDR1 and CDR2 from the germline V gene are KGHSH and LQKENI. CDR3 size: 14 residues. Trimming stripped 3 bases from V and 6 bases from J, with 14 bases between. CDR3 nucleotide sequence: TGTGCCAGCTCACCGACAGTAGGAAGACAGACCCAGTACTTC. Translation gives CASSPTVGRQTQYF.

V and J are TRBV7-3 and TRBJ2-6, with D tentatively TRBD1 (6 bases). The CDR3 is 17 residues long. V lost 4 bases to trimming and J lost 4 bases, with 17 bases between them. CDR1 SGHTA and CDR2 FQGTGA come from the germline V gene. CDR3 sequence reads: CASSSGQPAGGANVLTF. The DNA of the CDR3 is TGTGCCAGCAGCTCAGGACAGCCCGCTGGAGGGGCCAACGTCCTGACTTTC.

This chain links TRBV4-1 with TRBJ2-7; the D is unclear. The CDR3 consists of 13 residues. The V and J ends lost 4 bases and 3 bases respectively, with 10 bases between them. From germline, CDR1 is MGHRA and CDR2 YSYEKL. In DNA, the CDR3 is TGCGCCAGCAGCCCTTCGTTAATCTACGAGCAGTACTTC. Its protein is CASSPSLIYEQYF.

The gene calls are TRBV2 and TRBJ2-7; D remains unclear. The CDR3 has 13 amino acids. The V and J ends lost 6 bases and 5 bases respectively, with 14 bases between them. CDR1 is SNHLY, CDR2 FYNNEI, per germline. CDR3: CASSEFPLHEQYF. The CDR3 coding sequence is TGTGCCAGCAGCGAATTTCCCCTCCACGAGCAGTACTTC.

The chain employs TRBV6-6 and TRBJ2-7; possibly TRBD1 for D (6 bases). The CDR3 has 14 amino acids. Germline V lookup: CDR1 MNHNY, CDR2 SVGAGI (reference sequence). V lost 5 bases to trimming and J lost 0 bases, with 11 bases between them. The chain's CDR3 is CASSRDTSSYEQYF. In nucleotides, the CDR3 is TGTGCCAGCAGTCGGGACACAAGCTCCTACGAGCAGTACTTC.

The chain joins TRBV2 to TRBJ1-3, with D perhaps TRBD1 (5 bases). CDR3 length equals 13 residues. The germline V gene has CDR1 SNHLY and CDR2 FYNNEI. Trimming pared 7 bases from V and 0 bases from J, leaving 7 bases between. CDR3 coding DNA: TGTGCCAGCATGACAGACTCTGGAAACACCATATATTTT. It translates to CASMTDSGNTIYF. The whole variable domain, filled in from reference TRBV2 and TRBJ1-3, reads EPEVTQTPSHQVTQMGQEVILRCVPISNHLYFYWYRQILGQKVEFLVSFYNNEISEKSEIFDDQFSVERPDGSNFTLKIRSTKLEDSAMYFCASMTDSGNTIYFGEGSWLTVV.

This chain uses TRBV18 with TRBJ2-7; 9 bases are shared with TRBD1. This CDR3 region has 13 residues. Trimming took 1 base from V and 5 from J; bases not matched to a gene: 0. Germline V gene data show CDR1 as KGHSH and CDR2 as LQKENI. This CDR3 is CASSPRDRDEQYF. The CDR3 nucleotides read TGTGCCAGCTCACCACGGGACAGGGACGAGCAGTACTTC.

The genes are TRBV5-1 and TRBJ2-3, with D perhaps matching TRBD2 (6 bases). Per germline, CDR1 SGHRS and CDR2 YFSETQ. Between the trimmed V and J ends, which lost 4 bases and 2 bases, there was a span of 20 bases. This CDR3 spans 17 amino acids. The CDR3 sequence: CASSERREREHTDTQYF. The CDR3 DNA reads TGCGCCAGCAGCGAAAGGAGGGAGAGAGAACACACAGATACGCAGTATTTT. Full variable domain (rest looked up from reference TRBV5-1 and TRBJ2-3): KAGVTQTPRYLIKTRGQQVTLSCSPISGHRSVSWYQQTPGQGLQFLFEYFSETQRNKGNFPGRFSGRQFSNSRSEMNVSTLELGDSALYLCASSERREREHTDTQYFGPGTRLTVL.

The chain links TRBV4-3 to TRBJ2-7, with 13 bases lining up with TRBD2. The V gene's germline CDR1 is LGHNA and CDR2 YSLEER. The CDR3 extends over 15 amino acids. The V segment lost 0 bases and the J segment 6 bases; nucleotides outside the gene matches: 2. Here the CDR3 DNA reads TGCGCCAGCAGCCAAGAGACTAGCGGGAGGAGCGAGCAGTACTTC. Encoded protein: CASSQETSGRSEQYF.

This chain links TRBV18 with TRBJ1-4, with D perhaps TRBD1 (5 bases). This CDR3 contains 14 residues. V was cut by 3 bases and J by 8 bases, with 13 bases left in between. Germline V gene sequence: CDR1 KGHSH, CDR2 LQKENI. The CDR3, as DNA: TGTGCCAGCTCACCGCGGGGGATTCGGGAAAAACTGTTTTTT. Translation gives CASSPRGIREKLFF.

J is TRBJ2-7 and V is TRBV29-1; 8 bases align to TRBD2. Germline loops: CDR1 SQVTM, CDR2 ANQGSEA. The CDR3 has 13 amino acids. V dropped 6 bases and J dropped 4; count of bases not matched to a gene: 8. Here the CDR3 reads CSVTGLAEYEQYF. The CDR3 nucleotides read TGCAGCGTGACCGGACTAGCTGAATACGAGCAGTACTTC.

The chain couples TRBV6-5 to TRBJ2-5, with D tentatively TRBD2 (5 bases). TRBJ2-7 explains the end of the DNA better; the J call may be wrong. Germline V gives CDR1 MNHEY, CDR2 SVGAGI. The CDR3 totals 14 residues. This CDR3 is CASSPLGQTYEQYF. CDR3 DNA sequence: TGTGCCAGCAGTCCACTAGGCCAGACCTACGAGCAGTACTTC.